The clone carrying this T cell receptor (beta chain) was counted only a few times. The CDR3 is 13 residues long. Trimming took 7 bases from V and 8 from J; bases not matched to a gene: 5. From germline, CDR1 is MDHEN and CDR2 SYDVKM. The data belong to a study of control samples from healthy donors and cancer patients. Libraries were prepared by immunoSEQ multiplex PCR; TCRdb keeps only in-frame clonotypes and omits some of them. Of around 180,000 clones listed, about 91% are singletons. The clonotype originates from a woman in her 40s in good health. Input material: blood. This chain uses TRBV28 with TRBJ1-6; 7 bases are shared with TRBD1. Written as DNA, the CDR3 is TGTGCCAGCATGGGACAGCTGGATTCACCCCTCCACTTT. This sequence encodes CASMGQLDSPLHF.